This is a list of T cell receptor beta chains from one sample in a study of preoperative IRX-2 immunotherapy in early breast cancer. Measured with immunoSEQ multiplex PCR; TCRdb has only the in-frame clones, and not every one. The profile shows 30,000 to 35,000 clones, 90% to 95% of them singletons. The specimen was collected from a patient treated with IRX-2 immunotherapy. These TCRs come from a human donor with breast cancer. CDR3s include the opening cysteine and the closing phenylalanine or tryptophan. D genes are given only for firm matches. Rows may omit the clone size; those that give it use once, few, many or a size class.

>NA|TRBV5-1|TRBJ2-1|NA
CASSLGTLRLYNEQFF
TGCGCCAGCAGCCTCGGGACTCTCAGACTCTACAATGAGCAGTTCTTC
>NA|TRBV11-3|TRBJ2-2|NA
CASSLAGEVSGELFF
TGTGCCAGCAGCTTAGCAGGCGAGGTCTCCGGGGAGCTGTTTTTT
>NA|TRBV6-1|TRBJ1-1|NA
CASSGSGAFGREYEAFF
TGTGCCAGCAGTGGCTCTGGGGCGTTCGGCAGGGAGTACGAAGCTTTCTTT
>TRBD1|TRBV19|TRBJ1-5|NA
CASRKDKTGISNQPQHF
TGTGCCAGTAGGAAAGATAAGACAGGGATTAGCAATCAGCCCCAGCATTTT
>TRBD1|TRBV7-2|TRBJ2-7|NA
CASSPGQAYYEQYF
TGTGCCAGCAGCCCAGGACAGGCATACTACGAGCAGTACTTC
>NA|TRBV20-1|TRBJ2-7|NA
CSASGPYEQYF
TGCAGTGCTAGCGGGCCCTACGAGCAGTACTTC
>NA|TRBV2|TRBJ1-2|NA
CASRERQRRGNYGYTF
TGTGCCAGCAGGGAACGACAGAGGAGGGGTAACTATGGCTACACCTTC
>TRBD1|TRBV2|TRBJ2-2|NA
CASRDRVSGELFF
TGTGCCAGCCGGGACAGGGTGTCCGGGGAGCTGTTTTTT
>TRBD1|TRBV7-9|TRBJ1-5|NA
CASSLAGTGAQPQHF
TGTGCCAGCAGCTTAGCCGGGACAGGGGCTCAGCCCCAGCATTTT
>NA|TRBV4-3|TRBJ2-5|NA
CASSQVIGGQETQYF
TGCGCCAGCAGCCAAGTGATCGGCGGGCAAGAGACCCAGTACTTC
>NA|TRBV9|TRBJ2-2|NA
CASSPQLTGVTGELFF
TGTGCCAGCAGCCCTCAATTGACGGGAGTCACCGGGGAGCTGTTTTTT
>TRBD1|TRBV5-1|TRBJ1-1|NA
CASTPKQGANTEAFF
TGCGCCAGCACGCCGAAACAGGGGGCGAACACTGAAGCTTTCTTT
>NA|TRBV2|TRBJ1-1|NA
CASSEGGTWGTEAFF
TGTGCCAGCAGTGAGGGAGGGACTTGGGGCACTGAAGCTTTCTTT
>TRBD1|TRBV4-1|TRBJ1-5|once
CASSHGDRERNYQPQHF
TGCGCCAGCAGCCACGGGGACAGGGAAAGAAATTATCAGCCCCAGCATTTT
>NA|TRBV11-2|TRBJ2-7|NA
CASSPSIGVGFYEQYF
TGTGCCAGCAGCCCGTCCATAGGGGTTGGTTTCTACGAGCAGTACTTC
>NA|TRBV7-3|TRBJ2-3|NA
CASSLLPSPPTDTQYF
TGTGCCAGCAGCTTACTCCCTAGCCCACCCACAGATACGCAGTATTTT
>NA|TRBV7-8|TRBJ2-7|NA
CASSLKGYEQYF
TGTGCCAGCAGCTTGAAGGGGTACGAGCAGTACTTC
>NA|TRBV6-6|TRBJ1-1|NA
CASRQGGNTEAFF
TGTGCCAGCAGACAAGGGGGGAACACTGAAGCTTTCTTT
>NA|TRBV6-5|TRBJ2-1|NA
CASFGTYNEQFF
TGTGCCAGCTTCGGGACCTACAATGAGCAGTTCTTC
>NA|TRBV5-6|TRBJ2-5|NA
CASSLLLFSGGRETQYF
TGTGCCAGCAGCTTGCTTTTATTTAGCGGAGGGAGGGAGACCCAGTACTTC
>TRBD2|TRBV27|TRBJ2-5|NA
CASSPPGLARETQYF
TGTGCCAGCAGTCCCCCCGGACTAGCGAGAGAGACCCAGTACTTC
>NA|TRBV25-1|TRBJ1-4|NA
CASSELSGRGNEKLFF
TGTGCCAGCAGTGAATTAAGTGGGCGAGGTAATGAAAAACTGTTTTTT
>TRBD2|TRBV15|TRBJ2-7|NA
CATSRDLLAGVGEQYF
TGTGCCACCAGCAGAGATCTGCTAGCGGGAGTTGGGGAGCAGTACTTC
>NA|TRBV9|TRBJ1-2|once
CASSVDPYRESYGYTF
TGTGCCAGCAGCGTAGACCCATACAGGGAATCATATGGCTACACCTTC
>NA|TRBV10-3|TRBJ1-5|once
CAISDPGSNQPQHF
TGTGCCATCAGTGATCCGGGGTCCAATCAGCCCCAGCATTTT
>NA|TRBV6-6|TRBJ1-1|once
CASVGARVAVTEAFF
TGTGCCAGCGTAGGGGCTCGAGTAGCGGTCACTGAAGCTTTCTTT
>TRBD1|TRBV9|TRBJ2-1|NA
CASSVAGQGPYNEQFF
TGTGCCAGCAGCGTCGCGGGACAGGGGCCATACAATGAGCAGTTCTTC
>NA|TRBV7-9|TRBJ2-7|NA
CASSLGVGAPHEQYF
TGTGCCAGCAGCTTAGGTGTGGGGGCGCCCCACGAGCAGTACTTC
>NA|TRBV5-1|TRBJ2-5|once
CASSLARTAQETQYF
TGCGCCAGCAGCTTGGCACGGACAGCCCAAGAGACCCAGTACTTC
>TRBD1|TRBV9|TRBJ1-2|NA
CASSVPRTGVNYGYTF
TGTGCCAGCAGCGTTCCCAGGACAGGGGTTAACTATGGCTACACCTTC
>NA|TRBV7-3|TRBJ2-1|NA
CASSPQSRGLERSRYNEQFF
TGTGCCAGCAGCCCCCAGAGTCGGGGCTTAGAGAGGAGCCGGTACAATGAGCAGTTCTTC
>NA|TRBV18|TRBJ2-4|NA
CASSRGPGDKNIQYF
TGTGCCAGCTCACGCGGTCCCGGAGACAAAAACATTCAGTACTTC
>NA|TRBV28|TRBJ1-6|NA
CASSFNGIYNSPLHF
TGTGCCAGCAGTTTTAATGGGATCTATAATTCACCCCTCCACTTT
>TRBD1|TRBV2|TRBJ1-3|NA
CASRTGGDTIYF
TGTGCCAGCAGAACAGGGGGTGACACCATATATTTT
>NA|TRBV23-1|TRBJ2-1|NA
CASVQVNSYNEQFF
TGCGCCAGCGTACAGGTAAATAGCTACAATGAGCAGTTCTTC
>TRBD1|TRBV2|TRBJ2-7|NA
CASSEEPNWDRIYEQYF
TGTGCCAGCAGTGAAGAACCGAATTGGGACAGGATATACGAGCAGTACTTC
>NA|TRBV5-5|TRBJ2-2|NA
CASSPKAGLTSNGELFF
TGTGCCAGCAGCCCCAAAGCCGGACTAACTAGCAACGGGGAGCTGTTTTTT
>NA|TRBV21-1|TRBJ1-5|NA
CASSKRKQGLINQPQHF
TGTGCCAGCAGCAAACGTAAACAGGGCTTGATCAATCAGCCCCAGCATTTT
>TRBD2|TRBV29-1|TRBJ2-3|NA
CSVGGRATDTQYF
TGCAGCGTTGGGGGGAGGGCCACAGATACGCAGTATTTT
>TRBD2|TRBV7-8|TRBJ2-3|NA
CASSLVAGLQYF
TGTGCCAGCAGCTTAGTAGCGGGCTTGCAGTATTTT
>NA|TRBV19|TRBJ1-5|NA
CASSITRRTASRFQPQHF
TGTGCCAGTAGTATAACCCGCAGGACAGCCAGCCGCTTCCAGCCCCAGCATTTT
>TRBD1|TRBV4-1|TRBJ1-5|NA
CASSHAIGQGDQPQHF
TGCGCCAGCAGCCACGCCATCGGACAGGGGGATCAGCCCCAGCATTTT
>TRBD2|TRBV5-1|TRBJ2-5|NA
CASSLGGTSAETQYF
TGCGCCAGCAGCTTGGGGGGTACTAGCGCGGAGACCCAGTACTTC
>NA|TRBV5-5|TRBJ1-1|NA
CASSLEQAEAFF
TGTGCCAGCAGCTTGGAACAGGCCGAAGCTTTCTTT
>NA|TRBV7-6|TRBJ2-6|NA
CASSHPGAGANVLTF
TGTGCCAGCAGCCATCCCGGGGCTGGGGCCAACGTCCTGACTTTC
>TRBD2|TRBV9|TRBJ2-3|NA
CASSGLAGGSDTQYF
TGTGCCAGCAGCGGACTAGCGGGGGGGTCAGATACGCAGTATTTT
>TRBD2|TRBV10-3|TRBJ2-3|NA
CAISEGLAGGTDTQYF
TGTGCCATCAGTGAGGGACTAGCGGGAGGCACAGATACGCAGTATTTT
>NA|TRBV7-8|TRBJ1-6|once
CASSLKVTNSPLHF
TGTGCCAGCAGCTTAAAGGTGACAAATTCACCCCTCCACTTT